A single T cell receptor (beta chain) is shown here with its context. Its antigen is undetermined. This table comes from immunoSEQ multiplex PCR, and its TCRdb copy is limited to in-frame clones, with some not included. Seen in this sample are more than 7,500 clones; the ten most common clones hold approximately 0.71%. This entry is derived from a study of synovial regulatory T cells in juvenile arthritis. Findings and caveats of the study: Inflammation-associated Treg cells in blood had less TCR diversity than the remaining blood Treg cells.

The length of the CDR3 is 14 residues. The entry carries no DNA sequence. The germline CDR1 and CDR2 sequences are MNHEY and SMNVEV (reference sequence). The specimen sequenced was Treg cells from blood. As for subset: remaining (HLA-DR-negative) circulating blood Treg cells. This TCR came from a donor aged 2 to 35 with juvenile idiopathic arthritis. J is TRBJ2-1 and V is TRBV27. The CDR3 sequence: CASSRDGLYNEQFF.